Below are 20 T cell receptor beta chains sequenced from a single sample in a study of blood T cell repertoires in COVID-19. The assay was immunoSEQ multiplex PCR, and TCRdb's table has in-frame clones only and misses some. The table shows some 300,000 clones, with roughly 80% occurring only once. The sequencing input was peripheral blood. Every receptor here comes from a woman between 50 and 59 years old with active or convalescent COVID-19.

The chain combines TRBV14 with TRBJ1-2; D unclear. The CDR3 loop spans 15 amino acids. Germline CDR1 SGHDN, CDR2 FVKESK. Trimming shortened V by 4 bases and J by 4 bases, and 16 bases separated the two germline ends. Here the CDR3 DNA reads TGTGCCAGCAGCCCCGGTCTCTCCCGGGTCTATGGCTACACCTTC. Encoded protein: CASSPGLSRVYGYTF.

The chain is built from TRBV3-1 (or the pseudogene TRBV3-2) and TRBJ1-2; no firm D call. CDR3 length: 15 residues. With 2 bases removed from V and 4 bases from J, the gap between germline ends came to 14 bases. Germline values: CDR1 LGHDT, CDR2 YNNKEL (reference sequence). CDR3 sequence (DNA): TGTGCCAGCAGCCAATCGGCGACTAGGAGCTATGGCTACACCTTC. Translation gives CASSQSATRSYGYTF.

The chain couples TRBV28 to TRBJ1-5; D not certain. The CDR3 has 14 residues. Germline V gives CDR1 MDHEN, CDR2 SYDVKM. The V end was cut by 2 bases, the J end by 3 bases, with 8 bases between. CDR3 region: CASSLQAPNQPQHF. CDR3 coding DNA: TGTGCCAGCAGTTTACAGGCCCCCAATCAGCCCCAGCATTTT.

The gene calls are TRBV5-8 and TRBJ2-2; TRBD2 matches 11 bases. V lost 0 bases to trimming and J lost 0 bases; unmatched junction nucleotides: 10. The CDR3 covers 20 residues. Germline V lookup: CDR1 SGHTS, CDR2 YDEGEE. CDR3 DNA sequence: TGTGCCAGCAGCTTGGTGGCTAGCGGGAGGACCTTAACGAACACCGGGGAGCTGTTTTTT. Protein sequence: CASSLVASGRTLTNTGELFF.

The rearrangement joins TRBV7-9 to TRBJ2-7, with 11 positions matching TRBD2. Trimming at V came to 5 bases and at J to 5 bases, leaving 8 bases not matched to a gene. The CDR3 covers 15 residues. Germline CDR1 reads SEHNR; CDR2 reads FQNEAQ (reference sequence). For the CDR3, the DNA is TGTGCCAGCAGCCAGACTAGCGGGGTCCTGGACGAGCAGTACTTC. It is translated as CASSQTSGVLDEQYF.

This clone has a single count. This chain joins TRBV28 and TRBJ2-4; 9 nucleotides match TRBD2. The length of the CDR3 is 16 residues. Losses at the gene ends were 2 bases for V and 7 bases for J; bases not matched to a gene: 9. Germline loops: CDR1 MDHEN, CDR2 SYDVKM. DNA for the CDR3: TGTGCCAGCAGTTTAGCGGGACTAGCTGGAACGAACATTCAGTACTTC. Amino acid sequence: CASSLAGLAGTNIQYF.

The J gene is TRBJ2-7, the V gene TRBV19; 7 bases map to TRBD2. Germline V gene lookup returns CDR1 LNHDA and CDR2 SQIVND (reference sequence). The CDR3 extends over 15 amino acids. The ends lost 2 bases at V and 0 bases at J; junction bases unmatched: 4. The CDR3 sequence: CASSISGGSSYEQYF. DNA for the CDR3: TGTGCCAGTAGTATAAGTGGCGGGAGCTCCTACGAGCAGTACTTC.

The CDR3 coding sequence is TGTGCCAGCAGCTTGGGTTACGGCCACAGCCCAGAGCAGTACTTC. It yields the protein CASSLGYGHSPEQYF. The V call is TRBV5-6, the J call TRBJ2-7; D call uncertain. There are 15 residues in the CDR3. V was shortened by 0 bases and J by 7 bases, with 17 bases between the two germline ends. Germline CDR1 SGHDT, CDR2 YYEEEE.

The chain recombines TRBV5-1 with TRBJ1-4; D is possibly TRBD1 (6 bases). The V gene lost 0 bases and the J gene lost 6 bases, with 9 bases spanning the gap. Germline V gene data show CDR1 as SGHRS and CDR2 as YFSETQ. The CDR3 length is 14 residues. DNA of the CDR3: TGCGCCAGCAGCTTGGACAGGGTTGATGAAAAACTGTTTTTT. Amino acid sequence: CASSLDRVDEKLFF.

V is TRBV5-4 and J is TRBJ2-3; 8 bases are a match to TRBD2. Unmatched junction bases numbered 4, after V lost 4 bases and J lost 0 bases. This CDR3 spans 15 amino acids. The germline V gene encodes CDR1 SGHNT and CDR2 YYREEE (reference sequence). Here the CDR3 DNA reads TGTGCCAGCAGCCAGAGCGGGGGTAGCACAGATACGCAGTATTTT. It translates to CASSQSGGSTDTQYF.

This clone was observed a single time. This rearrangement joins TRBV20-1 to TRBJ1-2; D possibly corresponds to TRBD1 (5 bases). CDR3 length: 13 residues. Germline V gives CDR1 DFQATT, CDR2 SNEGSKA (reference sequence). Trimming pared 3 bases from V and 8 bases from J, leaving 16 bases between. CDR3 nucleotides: TGCAGTGCTAGTATGGGGCCTCTTGCGGGCTACACCTTC. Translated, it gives CSASMGPLAGYTF.

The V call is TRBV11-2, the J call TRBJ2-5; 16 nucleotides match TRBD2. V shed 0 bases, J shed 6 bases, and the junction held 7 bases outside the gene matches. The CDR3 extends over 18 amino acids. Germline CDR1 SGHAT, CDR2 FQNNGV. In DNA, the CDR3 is TGTGCCAGCAGCTTAGAGGGGACTAGCGGGAGGGGTAGGAAGACCCAGTACTTC. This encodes CASSLEGTSGRGRKTQYF.

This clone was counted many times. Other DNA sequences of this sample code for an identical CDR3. The chain's CDR3 is CASSPGQGNSPLHF. DNA for the CDR3: TGTGCCAGCAGCCCGGGACAGGGGAATTCACCCCTCCACTTT. The chain combines TRBV3-1 (or the pseudogene TRBV3-2) with TRBJ1-6; 10 bases are shared with TRBD1. CDR1 and CDR2 (germline): LGHDT, YNNKEL (reference sequence). V was clipped by 4 bases and J by 7 bases; unmatched bases: 1. The CDR3 is 14 residues long.

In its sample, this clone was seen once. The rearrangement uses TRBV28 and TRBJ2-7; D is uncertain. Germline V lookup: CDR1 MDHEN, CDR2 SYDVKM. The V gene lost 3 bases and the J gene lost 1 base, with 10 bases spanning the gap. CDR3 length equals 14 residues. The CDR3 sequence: CASSFIGQSYEQYF. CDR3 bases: TGTGCCAGCAGTTTCATTGGGCAATCCTACGAGCAGTACTTC.

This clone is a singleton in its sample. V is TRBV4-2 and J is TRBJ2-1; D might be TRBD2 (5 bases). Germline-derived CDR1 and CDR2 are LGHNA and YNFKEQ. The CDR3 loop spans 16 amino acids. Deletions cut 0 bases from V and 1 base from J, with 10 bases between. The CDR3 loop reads CASSQDIRGSYNEQFF. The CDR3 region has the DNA TGTGCCAGCAGCCAAGATATCCGGGGATCCTACAATGAGCAGTTCTTC.

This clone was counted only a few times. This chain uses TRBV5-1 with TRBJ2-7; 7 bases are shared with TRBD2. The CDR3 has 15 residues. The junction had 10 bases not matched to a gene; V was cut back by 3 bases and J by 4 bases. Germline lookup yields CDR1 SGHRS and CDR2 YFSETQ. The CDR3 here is CASSSGTGGGYEQYF. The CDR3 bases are TGCGCCAGCAGCTCAGGGACGGGAGGAGGGTACGAGCAGTACTTC.

The CDR3 loop reads CASSYIDRGRTTRGQFF. CDR3 DNA: TGTGCCAGCAGTTACATAGATCGCGGGAGGACCACCCGGGGGCAGTTCTTC. The chain recombines TRBV6-2 or TRBV6-3 with TRBJ2-1, with 8 bases fitting TRBD2. This CDR3 has 17 amino acids. CDR1 and CDR2 (germline): MNHEY, SVGEGT. The V gene end was trimmed by 2 bases and the J gene end by 12 bases; junction bases not matched to a gene: 18.

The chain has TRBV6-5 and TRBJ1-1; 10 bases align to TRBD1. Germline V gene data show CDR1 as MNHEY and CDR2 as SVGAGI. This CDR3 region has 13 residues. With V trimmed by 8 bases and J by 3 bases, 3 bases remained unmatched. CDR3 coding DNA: TGTGCCAGCGGGGGGACAGGGGACACTGAAGCTTTCTTT. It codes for CASGGTGDTEAFF.

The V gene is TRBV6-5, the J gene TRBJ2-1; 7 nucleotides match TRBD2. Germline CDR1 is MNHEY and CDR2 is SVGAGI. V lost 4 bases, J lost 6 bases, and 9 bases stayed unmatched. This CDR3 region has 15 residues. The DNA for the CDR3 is TGTGCCAGCAGTTCCCCTAGCGGAAGCCTCAATGAGCAGTTCTTC. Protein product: CASSSPSGSLNEQFF.

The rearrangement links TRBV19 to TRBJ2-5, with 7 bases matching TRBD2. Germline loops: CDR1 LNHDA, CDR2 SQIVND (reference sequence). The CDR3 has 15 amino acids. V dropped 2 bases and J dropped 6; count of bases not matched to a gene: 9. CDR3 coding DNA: TGTGCCAGTAGTATATCTAAGGGAGGGCTTCAGACCCAGTACTTC. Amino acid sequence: CASSISKGGLQTQYF. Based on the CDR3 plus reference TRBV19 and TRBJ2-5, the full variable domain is DGGITQSPKYLFRKEGQNVTLSCEQNLNHDAMYWYRQDPGQGLRLIYYSQIVNDFQKGDIAEGYSVSREKKESFPLTVTSAQKNPTAFYLCASSISKGGLQTQYFGPGTRLLVL.